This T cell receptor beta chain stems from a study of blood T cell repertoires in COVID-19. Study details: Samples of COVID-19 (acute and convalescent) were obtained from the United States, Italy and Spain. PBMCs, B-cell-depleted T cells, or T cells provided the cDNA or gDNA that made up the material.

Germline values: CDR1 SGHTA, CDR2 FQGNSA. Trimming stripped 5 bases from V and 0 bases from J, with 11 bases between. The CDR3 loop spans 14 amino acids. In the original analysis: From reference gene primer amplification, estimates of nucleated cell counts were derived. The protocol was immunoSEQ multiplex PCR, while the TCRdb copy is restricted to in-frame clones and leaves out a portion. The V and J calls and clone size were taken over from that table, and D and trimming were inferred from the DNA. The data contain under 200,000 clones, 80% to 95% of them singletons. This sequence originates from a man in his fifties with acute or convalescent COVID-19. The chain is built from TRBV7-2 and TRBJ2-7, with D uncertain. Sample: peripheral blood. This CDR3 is CASSPAMVSYEQYF. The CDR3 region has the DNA TGTGCCAGCAGCCCCGCTATGGTCTCCTACGAGCAGTACTTC.